The 25 T cell receptor beta chains reported below all come from one sample, sequenced in a study of T cells in tuberculosis. Stated time point: new active TB diagnosis, blood taken before or within 7 days of starting treatment. Clones were read by immunoSEQ multiplex PCR, and TCRdb kept only the in-frame ones, dropping some. The sample carries tens of thousands of clones, under 95% recorded once. The sequencing here drew on PBMCs, taken at tuberculosis diagnosis. The source of these receptors is an adult with tuberculosis.

V gene TRBV5-1 combines with J gene TRBJ2-1, with 7 bases matching TRBD2. Germline V lookup: CDR1 SGHRS, CDR2 YFSETQ. CDR3 length: 16 amino acids. The J segment lost 3 bases and the V segment lost 0 bases, leaving 6 bases of the junction unmatched. CDR3 region: CASSLGSRDYYNEQFF. The CDR3 coding sequence is TGCGCCAGCAGCTTGGGGTCCCGGGACTACTACAATGAGCAGTTCTTC.

V is TRBV9 and J is TRBJ1-3; D might be TRBD1 (5 bases). Trimming left V 4 bases short and J 0 bases short, with 14 bases between. Germline CDR1 reads SGDLS; CDR2 reads YYNGEE. CDR3 size: 16 residues. The CDR3 sequence is CASSPDAGGSGNTIYF. For the CDR3, the DNA is TGTGCCAGCAGCCCAGACGCGGGGGGCTCTGGAAACACCATATATTTT.

The V call is TRBV5-4, the J call TRBJ2-5; 7 nucleotides line up with TRBD1. The CDR3 has 14 residues. The V gene's germline CDR1 is SGHNT and CDR2 YYREEE (reference sequence). The V gene end was trimmed by 4 bases and the J gene end by 2 bases; junction bases not matched to a gene: 5. In nucleotides, the CDR3 is TGTGCCAGCAGCCCCGGGACAGTTCAAGAGACCCAGTACTTC. This sequence encodes CASSPGTVQETQYF.

The CDR3 is CASSLIEVSGYTF. In DNA form, the CDR3 reads TGTGCCAGCAGTTTAATCGAGGTTTCAGGCTACACCTTC. This rearrangement joins TRBV28 to TRBJ1-2, with D uncertain. The CDR3 length is 13 residues. Trimming shortened V by 2 bases and J by 8 bases, and 12 bases separated the two germline ends. Looked up from germline, CDR1 is MDHEN and CDR2 is SYDVKM.

The DNA of the CDR3 is TGTGCCAGCAGCTTAGCAATCAGGACTAGCGGGGGGCTAGAGCAGTTCTTC. Amino acids: CASSLAIRTSGGLEQFF. The J gene is TRBJ2-1, the V gene TRBV7-8; 14 bases are a match to TRBD2. CDR1 and CDR2 from the germline V gene are SGHVS and FQNEAQ. The trim removed 0 bases at V and 10 bases at J, leaving 8 bases unmatched. The CDR3 length is 17 residues.

The V call is TRBV6-5, the J call TRBJ2-2, with TRBD2 identical over 13 bases. CDR1 and CDR2 (germline): MNHEY, SVGAGI. This CDR3 spans 15 amino acids. J lost 6 bases, V lost 5 bases, and 3 bases had no gene match. CDR3 amino acids: CASSPGTSGAGELFF. The DNA for the CDR3 is TGTGCCAGCAGTCCCGGGACTAGCGGGGCCGGGGAGCTGTTTTTT.

The table lists this clone with a count of one. The chain recombines TRBV7-2 with TRBJ1-2, with TRBD1 matching 7 bases. The length of the CDR3 is 13 residues. The germline CDR1 and CDR2 sequences are SGHTA and FQGNSA. J gave up 5 bases and V 5 bases, and 5 bases lay outside the gene matches. CDR3 region: CASSEDRVYGYTF. CDR3 bases: TGTGCCAGCAGCGAAGACAGGGTATATGGCTACACCTTC.

The chain joins TRBV30 to TRBJ2-5, with 9 positions matching TRBD1. Germline-derived CDR1 and CDR2 are GTSNPN and SVGIG (reference sequence). The CDR3 is 14 residues long. The trim removed 8 bases at V and 0 bases at J, leaving 7 bases unmatched. Written as DNA, the CDR3 is TGTGCCAGCCGGGACAGGGAGGACCAAGAGACCCAGTACTTC. Amino acids: CASRDREDQETQYF.

The gene calls are TRBV10-3 and TRBJ2-1; perhaps TRBD2 as D (6 bases). Trimming pared 2 bases from V and 1 base from J, leaving 9 bases between. Germline V lookup: CDR1 ENHRY, CDR2 SYGVKD. This CDR3 spans 15 amino acids. The CDR3 nucleotides are TGTGCCATCAGTGAGCAGGACTATTCCTACAATGAGCAGTTCTTC. Translation gives CAISEQDYSYNEQFF.

Only one count was recorded for this clone. The CDR3 is CASSMGGGQPQHF. For the CDR3, the DNA is TGTGCCAGTAGTATGGGGGGGGGACAGCCCCAGCATTTT. The V gene is TRBV19, the J gene TRBJ1-5; perhaps TRBD1 as D (5 bases). This CDR3 region has 13 residues. The germline V gene encodes CDR1 LNHDA and CDR2 SQIVND (reference sequence). Trimming removed 3 bases from V and 7 bases from J, with 10 bases in between.

The rearrangement uses TRBV27 and TRBJ1-6; a weak D match, TRBD1 (6 bases). The V gene lost 8 bases and the J gene lost 5 bases, with 19 bases spanning the gap. Germline assignment: CDR1 MNHEY and CDR2 SMNVEV (reference sequence). The CDR3 is made up of 16 amino acids. The CDR3: CASRPQGPPNNSPLHF. Written as DNA, the CDR3 is TGTGCCAGCCGCCCTCAGGGGCCGCCGAATAATTCACCCCTCCACTTT.

The V and J genes are TRBV2 and TRBJ1-5; no clear D gene. CDR1 is SNHLY and CDR2 is FYNNEI in the germline V gene. Trimming took 6 bases from V and 5 from J, leaving 11 bases between them. This CDR3 is 13 amino acids long. CDR3 sequence: CASSEIEDQPQHF. CDR3 nucleotide sequence: TGTGCCAGCAGCGAGATAGAAGATCAGCCCCAGCATTTT. The full variable domain, completed using reference TRBV2 and TRBJ1-5, is EPEVTQTPSHQVTQMGQEVILRCVPISNHLYFYWYRQILGQKVEFLVSFYNNEISEKSEIFDDQFSVERPDGSNFTLKIRSTKLEDSAMYFCASSEIEDQPQHFGDGTRLSIL.

The chain is built from TRBV9 and TRBJ1-5; 9 bases fit TRBD1. This CDR3 is 15 amino acids long. Germline lookup yields CDR1 SGDLS and CDR2 YYNGEE. V lost 3 bases and J lost 4; bases outside the gene matches: 5. Here the CDR3 DNA reads TGTGCCAGCAGCGCAGGGACAGGGACAAATCAGCCCCAGCATTTT. It yields the protein CASSAGTGTNQPQHF.

This rearrangement joins TRBV28 to TRBJ1-6; 8 positions agree with TRBD1. CDR3 size: 14 residues. CDR1 is MDHEN, CDR2 SYDVKM, per germline. V shed 6 bases, J shed 10 bases, and the junction held 8 bases outside the gene matches. The CDR3 reads CASSAQGVRSPLHF. The CDR3 bases are TGTGCCAGCAGCGCACAGGGGGTAAGGTCACCCCTCCACTTT.

The V call is TRBV9, the J call TRBJ2-5; a weak D match, TRBD2 (5 bases). CDR1 is SGDLS, CDR2 YYNGEE, per germline. The CDR3 covers 15 residues. V lost 2 bases to trimming and J lost 4 bases, with 15 bases between them. CDR3 bases: TGTGCCAGCAGCGTCGGTACTAGTTTATCAGAGACCCAGTACTTC. As protein: CASSVGTSLSETQYF.

The chain carries TRBV2 and TRBJ1-5, with D perhaps matching TRBD1 (5 bases). The CDR3 has 14 amino acids. Germline values: CDR1 SNHLY, CDR2 FYNNEI. The V end lost 0 bases, the J end lost 6 bases, and 9 bases lay between the germline ends. CDR3 DNA: TGTGCCAGCAGTGAAGCTCGGGGGGGTCAGCCCCAGCATTTT. As protein: CASSEARGGQPQHF.

The chain couples TRBV29-1 to TRBJ1-2; TRBD1 aligns across 11 bases. Per germline, CDR1 SQVTM and CDR2 ANQGSEA. CDR3 length: 14 amino acids. Unmatched junction bases numbered 10, after V lost 6 bases and J lost 7 bases. The CDR3 loop is CSVFQDRGPRGYTF. CDR3 coding DNA: TGCAGCGTGTTCCAGGACAGGGGGCCTCGTGGCTACACCTTC.

The chain links TRBV25-1 to TRBJ1-1; TRBD1 aligns across 7 bases. The CDR3 has 15 amino acids. Losses at the gene ends were 2 bases for V and 1 base for J; bases not matched to a gene: 4. Germline-derived CDR1 and CDR2 are MGHDK and SYGVNS. This chain's CDR3 is CASSELRTGNTEAFF. In nucleotides, the CDR3 is TGTGCCAGCAGTGAACTGAGGACAGGGAACACTGAAGCTTTCTTT.

This clone was seen only once. This chain joins TRBV5-1 and TRBJ1-5; the match to TRBD1 covers 7 bases. CDR3 length: 16 residues. Per the germline V gene, CDR1 is SGHRS and CDR2 is YFSETQ. V lost 4 bases and J lost 11; bases outside the gene matches: 18. The CDR3 DNA sequence: TGCGCCAGCAGCCCTATTGGGACAGCCGGGTTGCGGGCCCAGCATTTT. It translates to CASSPIGTAGLRAQHF.

The chain is built from TRBV5-6 and TRBJ2-7; possibly TRBD2 for D (5 bases). The CDR3 is 13 residues long. The V end lost 1 base, the J end lost 5 bases, and 10 bases lay between the germline ends. The germline CDR1 and CDR2 sequences are SGHDT and YYEEEE. The CDR3 loop is CASSLLGRDEQYV. As DNA, the CDR3 is TGTGCCAGCAGCTTGCTAGGGCGGGACGAGCAGTACGTC.

This rearrangement joins TRBV18 to TRBJ1-3; D gene unclear. Trimming pared 0 bases from V and 2 bases from J, leaving 14 bases between. This CDR3 has 17 amino acids. From germline, CDR1 is KGHSH and CDR2 LQKENI. This chain's CDR3 is CASSPPSAGSTGNTIYF. The DNA for the CDR3 is TGTGCCAGCTCACCACCGTCGGCCGGGTCCACTGGAAACACCATATATTTT.

The chain is built from TRBV7-2 and TRBJ1-5; a weak D match, TRBD1 (6 bases). Germline values: CDR1 SGHTA, CDR2 FQGNSA. Deletions cut 7 bases from V and 1 base from J, with 20 bases between. The CDR3 covers 17 residues. In nucleotides, the CDR3 is TGTGCCAGCACAGAACAGGGTTTCACGGTGAGCAATCAGCCCCAGCATTTT. Translating it yields CASTEQGFTVSNQPQHF. The full variable domain, in which reference TRBV7-2 and TRBJ1-5 provide the parts outside the CDR3, is GAGVSQSPSNKVTEKGKDVELRCDPISGHTALYWYRQSLGQGLEFLIYFQGNSAPDKSGLPSDRFSAERTGGSVSTLTIQRTQQEDSAVYLCASTEQGFTVSNQPQHFGDGTRLSIL.

CDR3 DNA sequence: TGTGCCTGGACCCGTGGAAACACCATATATTTT. It translates to CAWTRGNTIYF. This chain joins TRBV30 and TRBJ1-3; D is ambiguous. The CDR3 is 11 amino acids. Trimming cost V 4 bases and J 3 bases, with 4 bases left between them. CDR1 and CDR2 (germline): GTSNPN, SVGIG (reference sequence). Filled out from reference TRBV30 and TRBJ1-3, the complete variable domain reads SQTIHQWPATLVQPVGSPLSLECTVEGTSNPNLYWYRQAAGRGLQLLFYSVGIGQISSEVPQNLSASRPQDRQFILSSKKLLLSDSGFYLCAWTRGNTIYFGEGSWLTVV.

This clone appeared a single time. This sequence joins TRBV15 and TRBJ2-1, with D possibly TRBD2 on 5 matching bases. The CDR3 has 13 amino acids. Trimming took 4 bases from V and 5 from J, leaving 9 bases between them. Per the germline V gene, CDR1 is LNHNV and CDR2 is YYDKDF (reference sequence). Here the CDR3 reads CATSNAEDNEQFF. The CDR3 bases are TGTGCCACCAGCAACGCGGAGGACAATGAGCAGTTCTTC.

The genes are TRBV6-5 and TRBJ1-1; 7 bases are shared with TRBD1. The junction had 3 bases not matched to a gene; V was cut back by 1 base and J by 1 base. This CDR3 has 15 residues. Germline CDR1 MNHEY, CDR2 SVGAGI. DNA for the CDR3: TGTGCCAGCAGTTACTGGGACAGTGGGAACACTGAAGCTTTCTTT. This encodes CASSYWDSGNTEAFF.